This is a list of T cell receptor beta chains from one sample in a study of blood T cell repertoires in COVID-19. Measured with immunoSEQ multiplex PCR; TCRdb has only the in-frame clones, and not every one. Seen here are about 330,000 clones, 88% observed once, and the top ten hold about 5%. The specimen was PBMCs or T cells enriched from blood (not recorded which). These receptors all come from a man younger than 45 who had recovered from COVID-19. The CDR3 runs from the conserved cysteine through the conserved F or W.

J gene	V gene	CDR3 protein
TRBJ2-7	TRBV5-5	CASSLGPVTIDRSYEQYF
TRBJ1-3	TRBV6-5	CASSYALGGSGNTIYF
TRBJ2-2	TRBV19	CASSKTAGAHTGELFF
TRBJ1-5	TRBV6-5	CASSSTGGYQPQHF
TRBJ1-5	TRBV5-8	CASSSQSNQPQHF
TRBJ2-1	TRBV28	CASSFGTGPDNEQFF
TRBJ1-2	TRBV7-8	CASSLGTGRVSGYTF
TRBJ1-1	TRBV5-1	CATGSGWDTEAFF
TRBJ2-1	TRBV2	CASWDRGAYNEQFF
TRBJ2-7	TRBV28	CASSFPGGEQYF
TRBJ2-7	TRBV12-3/TRBV12-4	CASSLRGSYEQYF
TRBJ1-2	TRBV7-9	CASSQDRGRSYGYTF
TRBJ1-1	TRBV10-3	CAIHPGSRIRDTEAFF
TRBJ1-1	TRBV9	CASSVYTAGEAFF
TRBJ1-2	TRBV27	CASSPQTGHLSYGYTF
TRBJ1-1	TRBV2	CASGQQMNTEAFF
TRBJ2-2	TRBV6-5	CASSYELGELFF
TRBJ1-2	TRBV7-9	CASTGTSTTYGYTF
TRBJ1-2	TRBV7-9	CASSLVGQGDHYGYTF
TRBJ2-3	TRBV15	CATSGQGANTDTQYF
TRBJ2-7	TRBV4-1	CASSQETYGVSYEQYF
TRBJ2-3	TRBV28	CASSLGGVTDTQYF
TRBJ2-3	TRBV28	CASSFYLAGGPPDTQYF
TRBJ1-1	TRBV7-8	CASSPQGWTEAFF
TRBJ2-3	TRBV18	CASSPASGVVKTDTQYF
TRBJ2-1	TRBV27	CASSLSMTGYNEQFF
TRBJ1-6	TRBV5-1	CASSTGMASSYNSPLHF
TRBJ1-6	TRBV2	CASSELDRGNSPLHF
TRBJ2-3	TRBV10-3	CAISDSRPQGAPDTQYF
TRBJ1-5	TRBV28	CASKSRQAGHFYSNQPQHF
TRBJ1-6	TRBV10-1	CASSESGGLGSPLHF
TRBJ1-5	TRBV7-8	CASSSTRGGTRNQPQHF
TRBJ1-2	TRBV15	CATSRVAGPGEGYTF
TRBJ1-1	TRBV7-2	CASSSEQGVPEAFF
TRBJ1-6	TRBV5-8	CASSLDPLGNSPLHF
TRBJ1-1	TRBV7-9	CASSFGTNTEAFF
TRBJ1-5	TRBV27	CASSQGLSNQPQHF
TRBJ2-7	TRBV4-1	CASSQGHSSYEQYF
TRBJ1-6	TRBV6-1	CASSEVGNSPLHF
TRBJ1-1	TRBV5-1	CASSLRQGAGEAFF
TRBJ2-3	TRBV5-4	CASSHGGDTDTQYF
TRBJ2-6	TRBV15	CATSRGQFSGANVLTF
TRBJ1-2	TRBV9	CASSVATGTGRDGYTF
TRBJ2-7	TRBV9	CASSPHARSRGAYEQYF
TRBJ1-6	TRBV11-3	CASSPRGNSPLHF
TRBJ2-7	TRBV6-1	CASSEAVVSYEQYF
TRBJ2-7	TRBV25-1	CASSISYEQYF
TRBJ2-1	TRBV6-2/TRBV6-3	CASSYLGAEQFF
TRBJ2-1	TRBV5-1	CASSPPRLVTTNEQFF
TRBJ1-2	TRBV27	CASSGGGSGYTF
TRBJ2-1	TRBV28	CASSFMSRGPGEQFF
TRBJ2-7	TRBV7-8	CASSPSRVEQYF
TRBJ1-6	TRBV11-2	CASSSQGRNSPLHF
TRBJ2-7	TRBV5-5	CASSLHSNTYEQYF